A single sample is the source of the 5 T cell receptor beta chains below, sequenced in a study of PD-1 blockade in classical Hodgkin lymphoma (dated by TCRdb to 2020 to 2022). The time point label of this sample denotes: cycle 4 day 1 (C4D1), after less than seven weeks of nivolumab. All trial patients had relapsed after autologous stem cell transplantation, with cohorts A, B and C differing in prior brentuximab vedotin exposure. Library construction relied on the immunoSEQ multiplex PCR assay. TCRdb took over this immuneACCESS table, retaining in-frame rearrangements with V and J assigned. Such tables are incomplete; in checked studies, under half of the missing clones stem from an unresolved V gene, and the remainder is unexplained. This sample holds about 41,000 clones; 60% to 80% were observed only once. Of the sample, around 2.4% is held by the ten largest clones. The sequenced sample was peripheral blood mononuclear cells (PBMCs), obtained before the fourth cycle of nivolumab. The receptors shown here come from a human donor with classical Hodgkin lymphoma.

The rearrangement joins TRBV4-1 to TRBJ1-1; TRBD1 might be the D (5 bases). CDR1 is MGHRA, CDR2 YSYEKL, per germline. V gave up 2 bases and J gave up 11 bases, with 18 bases separating them. The CDR3 totals 14 residues. Here the CDR3 reads CASSQPTREPGAFF. The DNA of the CDR3 is TGCGCCAGCAGCCAACCGACCAGGGAACCCGGTGCTTTCTTT.

This chain connects TRBV7-2 to TRBJ1-4, with no clear D. The V gene lost 5 bases and the J gene lost 4 bases, with 14 bases spanning the gap. Per germline, CDR1 SGHTA and CDR2 FQGNSA. The CDR3 has 15 residues. The CDR3 sequence: CASSPRVDGNEKLFF. The DNA for the CDR3 is TGTGCCAGCAGCCCTCGGGTGGACGGTAATGAAAAACTGTTTTTT.

This clone has only a few counts. This chain uses TRBV1 with TRBJ2-1; the table assigns TRBD2, which was not confirmed against the DNA. TRBV1 is a pseudogene locus. The length of the CDR3 is 17 residues. The CDR3, as DNA: TGCACCAGCAGCCAAGATATGGGGGGGAAATCTCACAATGAGCAGTTCTTC. Protein sequence: CTSSQDMGGKSHNEQFF.

The rearrangement joins TRBV27 to TRBJ2-3; 10 bases map to TRBD2. J was trimmed by 1 base and V by 5 bases; bases with no gene match: 3. CDR3 size: 15 residues. Germline V gives CDR1 MNHEY, CDR2 SMNVEV (reference sequence). The chain's CDR3 is CASSLLAGGTDTQYF. The CDR3 nucleotides are TGTGCCAGCAGTCTTCTAGCGGGGGGCACAGATACGCAGTATTTT.

The CDR3: CASRGGTGKAGELFF. The CDR3 bases are TGTGCCAGCAGGGGCGGGACAGGGAAGGCCGGGGAGCTGTTTTTT. The V call is TRBV28, the J call TRBJ2-2, with 9 bases matching TRBD1. This CDR3 has 15 amino acids. Germline V CDR1 and CDR2: MDHEN, SYDVKM. The V gene end was trimmed by 6 bases and the J gene end by 6 bases; junction bases not matched to a gene: 8. Looking up the rest from reference TRBV28 and TRBJ2-2 gives the full variable domain: DVKVTQSSRYLVKRTGEKVFLECVQDMDHENMFWYRQDPGLGLRLIYFSYDVKMKEKGDIPEGYSVSREKKERFSLILESASTNQTSMYLCASRGGTGKAGELFFGEGSRLTVL.